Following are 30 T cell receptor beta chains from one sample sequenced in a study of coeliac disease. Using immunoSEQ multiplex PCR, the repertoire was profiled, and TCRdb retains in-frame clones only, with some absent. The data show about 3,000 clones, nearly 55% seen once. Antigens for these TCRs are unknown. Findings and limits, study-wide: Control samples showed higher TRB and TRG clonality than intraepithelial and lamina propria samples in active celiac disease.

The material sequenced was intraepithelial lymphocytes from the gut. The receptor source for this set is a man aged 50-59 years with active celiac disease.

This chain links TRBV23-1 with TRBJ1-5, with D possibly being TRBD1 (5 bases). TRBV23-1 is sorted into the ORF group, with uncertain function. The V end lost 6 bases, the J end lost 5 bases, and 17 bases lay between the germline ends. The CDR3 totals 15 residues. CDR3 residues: CASSGHPKGDQPQHF. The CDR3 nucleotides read TGCGCCAGCAGCGGCCACCCAAAAGGGGATCAGCCCCAGCATTTT.

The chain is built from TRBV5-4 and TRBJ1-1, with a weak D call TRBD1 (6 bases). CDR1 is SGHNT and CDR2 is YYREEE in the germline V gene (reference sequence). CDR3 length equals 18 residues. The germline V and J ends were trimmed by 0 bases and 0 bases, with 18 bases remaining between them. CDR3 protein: CASSLDLLPDSLNTEAFF. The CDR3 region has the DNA TGTGCCAGCAGCTTGGACTTACTACCGGACAGTTTGAACACTGAAGCTTTCTTT.

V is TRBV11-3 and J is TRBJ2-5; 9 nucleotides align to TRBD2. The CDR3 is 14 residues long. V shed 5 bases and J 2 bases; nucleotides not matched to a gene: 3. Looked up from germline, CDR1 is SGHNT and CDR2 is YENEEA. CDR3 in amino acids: CASSPSGTQETQYF. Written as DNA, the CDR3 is TGTGCCAGCAGCCCTAGCGGGACACAAGAGACCCAGTACTTC.

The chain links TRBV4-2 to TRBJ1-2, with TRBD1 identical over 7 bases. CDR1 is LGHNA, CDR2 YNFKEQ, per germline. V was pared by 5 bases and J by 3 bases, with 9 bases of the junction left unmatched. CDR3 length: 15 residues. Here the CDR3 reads CASSYVEGADYGYTF. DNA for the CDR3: TGTGCCAGCAGCTATGTAGAGGGGGCGGACTATGGCTACACCTTC.

The CDR3 region is CASSQVSAGEGYGYTF. CDR3 DNA: TGCGCCAGCAGCCAAGTCTCGGCGGGGGAAGGTTATGGCTACACCTTC. This rearrangement joins TRBV4-3 to TRBJ1-2, with D maybe TRBD1 (5 bases). Trimming stripped 1 base from V and 5 bases from J, with 17 bases between. CDR1 and CDR2 (germline): LGHNA, YSLEER. The CDR3 extends over 16 amino acids.

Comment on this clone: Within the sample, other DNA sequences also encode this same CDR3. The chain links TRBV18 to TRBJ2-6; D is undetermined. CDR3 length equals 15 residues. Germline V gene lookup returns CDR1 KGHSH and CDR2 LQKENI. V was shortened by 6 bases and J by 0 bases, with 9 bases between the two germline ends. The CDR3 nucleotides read TGTGCCAGCTCCCCCCGACACTCTGGGGCCAACGTCCTGACTTTC. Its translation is CASSPRHSGANVLTF.

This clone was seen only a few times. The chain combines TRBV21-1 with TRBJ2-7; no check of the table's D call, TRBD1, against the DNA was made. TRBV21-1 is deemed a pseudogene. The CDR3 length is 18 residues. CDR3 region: CASSTGTVLSQHTYEQYV. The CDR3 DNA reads TGTGCCAGCAGCACAGGGACAGTACTCTCCCAACACACCTACGAGCAGTACGTC.

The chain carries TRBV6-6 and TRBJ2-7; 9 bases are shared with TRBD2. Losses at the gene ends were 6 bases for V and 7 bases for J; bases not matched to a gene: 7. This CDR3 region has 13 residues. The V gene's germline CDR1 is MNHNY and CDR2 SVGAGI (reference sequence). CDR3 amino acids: CASSLGSGREQYV. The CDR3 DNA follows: TGTGCCAGCAGCCTTGGGAGCGGGAGGGAGCAGTACGTC.

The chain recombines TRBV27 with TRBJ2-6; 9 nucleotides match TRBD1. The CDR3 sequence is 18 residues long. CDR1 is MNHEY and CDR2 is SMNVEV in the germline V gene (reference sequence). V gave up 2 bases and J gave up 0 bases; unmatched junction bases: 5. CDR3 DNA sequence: TGTGCCAGCAGTTTAAACAGGGGGCCCTACTCTGGGGCCAACGTCCTGACTTTC. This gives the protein CASSLNRGPYSGANVLTF.

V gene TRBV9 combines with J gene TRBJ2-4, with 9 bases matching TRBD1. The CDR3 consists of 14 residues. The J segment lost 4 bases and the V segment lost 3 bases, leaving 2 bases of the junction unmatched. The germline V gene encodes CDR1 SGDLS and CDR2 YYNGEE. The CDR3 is CASSGGTGKNIQYF. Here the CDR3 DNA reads TGTGCCAGCAGCGGCGGGACAGGGAAAAACATTCAGTACTTC.

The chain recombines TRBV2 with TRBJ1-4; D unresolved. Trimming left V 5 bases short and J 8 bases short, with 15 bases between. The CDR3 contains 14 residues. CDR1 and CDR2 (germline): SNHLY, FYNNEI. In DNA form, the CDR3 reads TGTGCCAGCAGTTACACAGAAGGCGAAGAAAAACTGTTTTTT. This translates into CASSYTEGEEKLFF. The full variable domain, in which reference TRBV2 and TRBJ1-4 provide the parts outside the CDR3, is EPEVTQTPSHQVTQMGQEVILRCVPISNHLYFYWYRQILGQKVEFLVSFYNNEISEKSEIFDDQFSVERPDGSNFTLKIRSTKLEDSAMYFCASSYTEGEEKLFFGSGTQLSVL.

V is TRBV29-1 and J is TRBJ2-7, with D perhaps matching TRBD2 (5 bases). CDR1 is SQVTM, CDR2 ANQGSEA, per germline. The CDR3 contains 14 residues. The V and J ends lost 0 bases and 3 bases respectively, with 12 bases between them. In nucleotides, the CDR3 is TGCAGCGTTGAAGATCGGGGTGTAAGCTACGAGCAGTACTTC. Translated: CSVEDRGVSYEQYF.

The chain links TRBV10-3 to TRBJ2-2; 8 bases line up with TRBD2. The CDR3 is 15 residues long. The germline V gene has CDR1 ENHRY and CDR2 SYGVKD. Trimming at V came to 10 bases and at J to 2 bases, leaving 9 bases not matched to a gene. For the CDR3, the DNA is TGTGCCACCACGGGGGGGGGCGCCAACACCGGGGAGCTGTTTTTT. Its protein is CATTGGGANTGELFF.

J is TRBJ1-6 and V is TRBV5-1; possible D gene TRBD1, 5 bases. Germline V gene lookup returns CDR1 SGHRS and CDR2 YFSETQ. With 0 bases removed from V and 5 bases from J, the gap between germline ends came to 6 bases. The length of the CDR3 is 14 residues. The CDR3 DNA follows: TGCGCCAGCAGCTTGGGACAGCATAATTCACCCCTCCACTTT. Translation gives CASSLGQHNSPLHF. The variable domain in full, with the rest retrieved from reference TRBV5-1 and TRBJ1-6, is KAGVTQTPRYLIKTRGQQVTLSCSPISGHRSVSWYQQTPGQGLQFLFEYFSETQRNKGNFPGRFSGRQFSNSRSEMNVSTLELGDSALYLCASSLGQHNSPLHFGNGTRLTVT.

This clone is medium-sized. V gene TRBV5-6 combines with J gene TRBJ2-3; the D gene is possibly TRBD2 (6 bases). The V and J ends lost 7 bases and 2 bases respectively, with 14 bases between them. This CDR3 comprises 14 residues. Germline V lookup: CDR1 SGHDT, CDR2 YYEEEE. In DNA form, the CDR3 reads TGTGCCAGCGGCGGGGCGAGATCCACAGATACGCAGTATTTT. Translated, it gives CASGGARSTDTQYF. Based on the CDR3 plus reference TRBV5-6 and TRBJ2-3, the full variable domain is DAGVTQSPTHLIKTRGQQVTLRCSPKSGHDTVSWYQQALGQGPQFIFQYYEEEERQRGNFPDRFSGHQFPNYSSELNVNALLLGDSALYLCASGGARSTDTQYFGPGTRLTVL.

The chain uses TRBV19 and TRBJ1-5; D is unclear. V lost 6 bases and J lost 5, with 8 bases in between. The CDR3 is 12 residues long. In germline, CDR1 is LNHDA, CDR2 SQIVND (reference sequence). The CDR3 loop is CASSKHDQPQHF. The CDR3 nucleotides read TGTGCCAGTAGCAAACATGATCAGCCCCAGCATTTT.

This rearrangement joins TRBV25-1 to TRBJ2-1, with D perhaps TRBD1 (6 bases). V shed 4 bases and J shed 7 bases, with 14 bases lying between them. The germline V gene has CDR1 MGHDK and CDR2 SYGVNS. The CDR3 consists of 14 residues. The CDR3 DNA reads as TGTGCCAGCAGTGTCCAGACAGGCTTGAATGAGCAGTTCTTC. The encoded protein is CASSVQTGLNEQFF.

In nucleotides, the CDR3 is TGTGCCAGCAGTTGGGGGCGGGTTCCCACCGGGGAGCTGTTTTTT. This codes for CASSWGRVPTGELFF. The chain is built from TRBV6-5 and TRBJ2-2, with D possibly matching TRBD1 (6 bases). V was pared by 4 bases and J by 4 bases, with 13 bases between. CDR3 length: 15 amino acids. From germline, CDR1 is MNHEY and CDR2 SVGAGI.

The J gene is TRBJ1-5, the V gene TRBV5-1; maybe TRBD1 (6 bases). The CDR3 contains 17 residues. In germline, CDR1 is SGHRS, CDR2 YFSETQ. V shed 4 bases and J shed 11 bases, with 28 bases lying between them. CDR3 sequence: CASSPRAEGGKQSAQHF. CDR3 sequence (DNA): TGCGCCAGCAGCCCCCGGGCTGAGGGGGGGAAGCAATCAGCCCAGCATTTT.

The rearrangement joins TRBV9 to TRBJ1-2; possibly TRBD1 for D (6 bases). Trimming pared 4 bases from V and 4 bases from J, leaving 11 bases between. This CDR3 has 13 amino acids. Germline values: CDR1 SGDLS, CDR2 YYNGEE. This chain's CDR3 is CASSNREGYGYTF. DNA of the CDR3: TGTGCCAGCAGCAACAGGGAAGGCTATGGCTACACCTTC.

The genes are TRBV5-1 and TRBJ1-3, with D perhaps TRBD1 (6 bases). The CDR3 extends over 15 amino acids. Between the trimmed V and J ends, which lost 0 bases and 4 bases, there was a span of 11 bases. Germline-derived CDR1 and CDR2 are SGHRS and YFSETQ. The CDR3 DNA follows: TGCGCCAGCAGCTTGGATTCAGGGGACGGAAACACCATATATTTT. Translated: CASSLDSGDGNTIYF.

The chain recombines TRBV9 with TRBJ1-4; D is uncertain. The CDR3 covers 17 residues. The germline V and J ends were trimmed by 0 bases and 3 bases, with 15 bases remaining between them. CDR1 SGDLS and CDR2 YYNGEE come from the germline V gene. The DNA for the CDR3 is TGTGCCAGCAGCGTAGCCCCTTGGCCCGGGGCTAATGAAAAACTGTTTTTT. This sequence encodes CASSVAPWPGANEKLFF. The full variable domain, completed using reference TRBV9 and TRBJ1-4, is DSGVTQTPKHLITATGQRVTLRCSPRSGDLSVYWYQQSLDQGLQFLIQYYNGEERAKGNILERFSAQQFPDLHSELNLSSLELGDSALYFCASSVAPWPGANEKLFFGSGTQLSVL.

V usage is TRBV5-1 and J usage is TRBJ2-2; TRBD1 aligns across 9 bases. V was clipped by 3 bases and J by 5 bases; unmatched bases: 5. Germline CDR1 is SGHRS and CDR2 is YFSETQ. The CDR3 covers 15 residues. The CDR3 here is CASSSGQGRTGELFF. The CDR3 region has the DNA TGCGCCAGCAGCTCCGGACAGGGGAGGACCGGGGAGCTGTTTTTT.

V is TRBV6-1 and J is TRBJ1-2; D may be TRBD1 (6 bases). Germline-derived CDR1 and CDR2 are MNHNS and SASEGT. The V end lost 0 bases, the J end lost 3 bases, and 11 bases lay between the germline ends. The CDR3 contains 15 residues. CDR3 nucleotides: TGTGCCAGCAGTGAAGCACAGGGCACCTACTATGGCTACACCTTC. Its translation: CASSEAQGTYYGYTF.

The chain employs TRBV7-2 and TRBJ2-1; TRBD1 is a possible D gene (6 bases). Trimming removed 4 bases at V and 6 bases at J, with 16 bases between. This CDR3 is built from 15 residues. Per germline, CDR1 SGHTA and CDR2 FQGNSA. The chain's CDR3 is CASSYRSQGPNEQFF. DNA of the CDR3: TGTGCCAGCAGCTATAGATCCCAGGGGCCCAATGAGCAGTTCTTC.

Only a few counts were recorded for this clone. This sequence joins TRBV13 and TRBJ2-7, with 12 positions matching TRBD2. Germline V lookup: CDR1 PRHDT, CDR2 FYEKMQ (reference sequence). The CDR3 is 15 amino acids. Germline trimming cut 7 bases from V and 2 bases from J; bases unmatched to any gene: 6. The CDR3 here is CASTNGLAGPYEQYV. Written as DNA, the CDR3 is TGTGCCAGCACTAACGGACTAGCGGGGCCCTACGAGCAGTACGTC.

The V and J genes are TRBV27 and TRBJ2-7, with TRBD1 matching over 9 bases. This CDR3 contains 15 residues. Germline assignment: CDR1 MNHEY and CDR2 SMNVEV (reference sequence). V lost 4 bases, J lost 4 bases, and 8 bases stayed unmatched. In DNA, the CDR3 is TGTGCCAGCAGTTGGGGTAGCGGACAGGGGTACGAGCAGTACTTC. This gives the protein CASSWGSGQGYEQYF.

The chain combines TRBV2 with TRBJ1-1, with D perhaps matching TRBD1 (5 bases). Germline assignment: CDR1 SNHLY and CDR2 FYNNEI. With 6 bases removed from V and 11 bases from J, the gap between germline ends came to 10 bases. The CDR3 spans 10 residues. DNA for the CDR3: TGTGCCAGCAGCGGGGGTCTTGCTTTCTTT. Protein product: CASSGGLAFF.

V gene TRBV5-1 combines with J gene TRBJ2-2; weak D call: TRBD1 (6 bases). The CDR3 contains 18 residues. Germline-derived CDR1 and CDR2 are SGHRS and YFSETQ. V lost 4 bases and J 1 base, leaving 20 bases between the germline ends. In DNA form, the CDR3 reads TGCGCCAGCAGCCGACCCTCACTGGGGACACTGAACACCGGGGAGCTGTTTTTT. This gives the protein CASSRPSLGTLNTGELFF.

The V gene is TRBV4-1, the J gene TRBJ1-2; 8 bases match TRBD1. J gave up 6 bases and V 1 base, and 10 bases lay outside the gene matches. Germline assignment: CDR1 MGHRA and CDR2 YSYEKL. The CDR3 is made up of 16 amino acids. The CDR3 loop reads CASSQGAGGGLDGYTF. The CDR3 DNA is TGCGCCAGCAGCCAAGGGGCAGGGGGCGGACTTGATGGCTACACCTTC.